Presented here are 21 T cell receptor beta chains from one specimen sequenced in a study of cytomegalovirus exposure and HLA in healthy donors. This PCR relied on a set of 60 Vbeta primers and 13 Jbeta primers. The repertoire was sequenced with immunoSEQ multiplex PCR; TCRdb's copy has only in-frame clones and lacks some. The sample contains 130,000 or so clones, about 72% of which appear only once. Sequencing input: PBMCs. The source is a female donor in good health and CMV-seronegative.

The chain is built from TRBV10-3 and TRBJ2-1, with D perhaps matching TRBD1 (6 bases). Germline CDR1 reads ENHRY; CDR2 reads SYGVKD. The CDR3 totals 14 residues. Trimming pared 8 bases from V and 7 bases from J, leaving 18 bases between. CDR3 DNA sequence: TGTGCCATCGATGGAGGTCGGGACATTAATGAGCAGTTCTTC. Translation: CAIDGGRDINEQFF.

The genes are TRBV7-2 and TRBJ1-2, with D hard to call. The CDR3 contains 13 residues. V lost 4 bases to trimming and J lost 6 bases, with 12 bases between them. Germline loops: CDR1 SGHTA, CDR2 FQGNSA. CDR3 in amino acids: CASSSSREDGYTF. Written as DNA, the CDR3 is TGTGCCAGCAGCTCATCACGAGAGGATGGCTACACCTTC.

This clone came up a few times. CDR3: CSGQGNYEQYF. DNA of the CDR3: TGCAGTGGGCAGGGTAACTACGAGCAGTACTTC. The V call is TRBV20-1, the J call TRBJ2-7; TRBD1 might be the D (5 bases). The germline V gene has CDR1 DFQATT and CDR2 SNEGSKA (reference sequence). V was shortened by 7 bases and J by 3 bases, with 10 bases between the two germline ends. This CDR3 has 11 residues.

J is TRBJ2-1 and V is TRBV28, with 7 positions matching TRBD2. Germline trimming cut 6 bases from V and 3 bases from J; bases unmatched to any gene: 2. Germline V lookup: CDR1 MDHEN, CDR2 SYDVKM. This CDR3 comprises 13 residues. Written as DNA, the CDR3 is TGTGCCAGCAGCTCGGGGGGCTACAATGAGCAGTTCTTC. Translating gives CASSSGGYNEQFF. Full variable domain (remainder filled in from reference TRBV28 and TRBJ2-1): DVKVTQSSRYLVKRTGEKVFLECVQDMDHENMFWYRQDPGLGLRLIYFSYDVKMKEKGDIPEGYSVSREKKERFSLILESASTNQTSMYLCASSSGGYNEQFFGPGTRLTVL.

The chain couples TRBV4-1 to TRBJ1-4; perhaps TRBD1 as D (5 bases). Germline V CDR1 and CDR2: MGHRA, YSYEKL. Trimming took 2 bases from V and 5 from J, leaving 6 bases between them. There are 13 residues in the CDR3. CDR3 DNA: TGCGCCAGCAGCCAACAGGGCAATGAAAAACTGTTTTTT. Translation: CASSQQGNEKLFF.

The chain is built from TRBV6-5 and TRBJ1-5; 7 positions agree with TRBD1. This CDR3 has 15 amino acids. Germline CDR1 is MNHEY and CDR2 is SVGAGI. V trimming: 0 bases; J trimming: 4 bases; junction bases outside the gene matches: 3. CDR3: CASSYSGGGNQPQHF. The CDR3 nucleotides are TGTGCCAGCAGTTACTCAGGGGGCGGGAATCAGCCCCAGCATTTT.

The V and J genes are TRBV30 and TRBJ2-2; D may be TRBD2 (5 bases). The germline V gene encodes CDR1 GTSNPN and CDR2 SVGIG (reference sequence). The CDR3 is 16 amino acids. Deletions cut 0 bases from V and 2 bases from J, with 13 bases between. CDR3 bases: TGTGCCTGGAGTGTGAGGTGGGGAGCAAACACCGGGGAGCTGTTTTTT. Protein: CAWSVRWGANTGELFF.

The V gene is TRBV7-9, the J gene TRBJ2-7, with 7 positions matching TRBD1. This CDR3 is 15 amino acids long. Germline CDR1 and CDR2: SEHNR and FQNEAQ (reference sequence). With V trimmed by 5 bases and J by 2 bases, 9 bases remained unmatched. CDR3 coding DNA: TGTGCCAGCAGCCGGCCGGGACAGAAAGCCTACGAGCAGTACTTC. Translating it yields CASSRPGQKAYEQYF. The full variable domain, in which reference TRBV7-9 and TRBJ2-7 provide the parts outside the CDR3, is DTGVSQNPRHKITKRGQNVTFRCDPISEHNRLYWYRQTLGQGPEFLTYFQNEAQLEKSRLLSDRFSAERPKGSFSTLEIQRTEQGDSAMYLCASSRPGQKAYEQYFGPGTRLTVT.

This chain uses TRBV5-1 with TRBJ1-1; 10 bases map to TRBD1. Per germline, CDR1 SGHRS and CDR2 YFSETQ. Trimming took 1 base from V and 4 from J; bases not matched to a gene: 1. The CDR3 is 14 amino acids. CDR3: CASSLRTGGTEAFF. The DNA for the CDR3 is TGCGCCAGCAGCTTGCGGACAGGGGGCACTGAAGCTTTCTTT.

V is TRBV30 and J is TRBJ2-3; perhaps TRBD2 as D (5 bases). The CDR3 spans 14 residues. The V gene's germline CDR1 is GTSNPN and CDR2 SVGIG (reference sequence). V gave up 4 bases and J gave up 1 base, with 12 bases separating them. CDR3 nucleotide sequence: TGTGCCTGGAATCGTGCGGGTGGCACAGATACGCAGTATTTT. Protein sequence: CAWNRAGGTDTQYF.

Here the CDR3 DNA reads TGTGCCAGCTCACCCGGGACTAGCGGGGCCTACGAGCAGTACTTC. Its protein is CASSPGTSGAYEQYF. The J gene is TRBJ2-7, the V gene TRBV18; 13 bases map to TRBD2. The V segment lost 3 bases and the J segment 2 bases; nucleotides outside the gene matches: 1. Germline assignment: CDR1 KGHSH and CDR2 LQKENI. This CDR3 contains 15 residues.

The chain couples TRBV6-5 to TRBJ2-2; 7 bases map to TRBD2. CDR1 and CDR2 from the germline V gene are MNHEY and SVGAGI. The V segment lost 2 bases and the J segment 4 bases; nucleotides outside the gene matches: 7. The CDR3 covers 16 residues. The CDR3 spells CASSYGGSSATGELFF. The CDR3 DNA reads TGTGCCAGCAGTTACGGCGGGAGCTCGGCCACCGGGGAGCTGTTTTTT.

This clone has more than one count but fewer than ten. This sequence joins TRBV11-3 and TRBJ2-1; a possible D gene is TRBD2 (5 bases). V lost 1 base, J lost 10 bases, and 11 bases lay in between. Germline CDR1 reads SGHNT; CDR2 reads YENEEA. The CDR3 contains 13 residues. The CDR3 nucleotides read TGTGCCAGCAGCTTAGGTCCTAGCAGGGAGCAGTTCTTC. Its protein product is CASSLGPSREQFF.

The J gene is TRBJ2-1, the V gene TRBV6-6, with 8 nucleotides matching TRBD2. CDR1 and CDR2 (germline): MNHNY, SVGAGI (reference sequence). This CDR3 contains 11 residues. Trimming cost V 10 bases and J 6 bases; bases outside gene matches: 2. CDR3 in DNA: TGTGCCATCGGGGGGGGCAATGAGCAGTTCTTC. Protein product: CAIGGGNEQFF.

This clone was observed a handful of times. The chain has TRBV11-3 and TRBJ2-7; 9 bases line up with TRBD1. This CDR3 spans 13 amino acids. Trimming removed 5 bases from V and 7 bases from J; junction bases left unmatched: 6. CDR1 SGHNT and CDR2 YENEEA come from the germline V gene. DNA for the CDR3: TGTGCCAGCAGCGAGGGACAGGGCCGGGAGCAGTACTTC. This sequence encodes CASSEGQGREQYF.

This chain uses TRBV5-1 with TRBJ1-2; 9 nucleotides agree with TRBD1. CDR1 is SGHRS and CDR2 is YFSETQ in the germline V gene. The CDR3 loop spans 14 amino acids. Germline trimming cut 3 bases from V and 5 bases from J; bases unmatched to any gene: 5. As DNA, the CDR3 is TGCGCCAGCAGCTCCGGACAGGGGTGGTATGGCTACACCTTC. This sequence encodes CASSSGQGWYGYTF.

This clone was picked up one time. The J gene is TRBJ1-6, the V gene TRBV30, with D unclear. The CDR3 contains 15 residues. Per germline, CDR1 GTSNPN and CDR2 SVGIG (reference sequence). Deletions cut 3 bases from V and 6 bases from J, with 15 bases between. The CDR3, as DNA: TGTGCCTGGAGCAAGAAAGCCCCTATTAATTCACCCCTCCACTTT. Its translation is CAWSKKAPINSPLHF.

This chain uses TRBV15 with TRBJ2-1; 14 bases agree with TRBD2. Germline-derived CDR1 and CDR2 are LNHNV and YYDKDF (reference sequence). There are 16 residues in the CDR3. The V and J ends lost 1 base and 5 bases, in that order; junction bases with no gene match: 1. The chain's CDR3 is CATSRGLAGGDNEQFF. For the CDR3, the DNA is TGTGCCACCAGCAGAGGACTAGCGGGAGGGGACAATGAGCAGTTCTTC.

V gene TRBV7-9 combines with J gene TRBJ1-4, with no clear D. CDR1 and CDR2 (germline): SEHNR, FQNEAQ (reference sequence). V was shortened by 5 bases and J by 8 bases, with 15 bases between the two germline ends. The CDR3 has 14 amino acids. This chain's CDR3 is CASSPGMVGEKLFF. CDR3 in DNA: TGTGCCAGCAGCCCCGGGATGGTCGGGGAAAAACTGTTTTTT.

The chain is built from TRBV23-1 and TRBJ2-5, with TRBD1 matching 8 bases. TRBV23-1 is an ORF for which the function is uncertain. CDR3 length equals 18 residues. Losses at the gene ends were 0 bases for V and 6 bases for J; bases not matched to a gene: 15. The CDR3 is CASSQSGSDRGDRKTQYF. The CDR3 coding sequence is TGCGCCAGCAGTCAATCTGGTTCAGACAGGGGTGATAGGAAGACCCAGTACTTC.

The chain joins TRBV11-1 to TRBJ2-1; 7 bases agree with TRBD1. Trimming took 6 bases from V and 7 from J; bases not matched to a gene: 12. This CDR3 spans 15 amino acids. The V gene's germline CDR1 is SGHAT and CDR2 FQDESV (reference sequence). The CDR3 region is CASRGGQDEANEQFF. CDR3 sequence (DNA): TGTGCCAGCAGGGGTGGACAGGATGAAGCGAATGAGCAGTTCTTC.